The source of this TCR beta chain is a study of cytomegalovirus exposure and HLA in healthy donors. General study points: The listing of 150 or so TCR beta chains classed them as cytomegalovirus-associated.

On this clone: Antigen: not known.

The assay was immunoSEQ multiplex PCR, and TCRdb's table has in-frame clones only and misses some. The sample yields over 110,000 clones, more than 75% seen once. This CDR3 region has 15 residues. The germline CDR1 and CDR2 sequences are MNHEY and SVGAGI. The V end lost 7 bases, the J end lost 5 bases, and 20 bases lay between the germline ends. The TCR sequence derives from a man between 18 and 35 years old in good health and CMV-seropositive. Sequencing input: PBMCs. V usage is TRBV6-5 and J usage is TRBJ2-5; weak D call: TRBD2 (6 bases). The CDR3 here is CASTFFSGPRETQYF. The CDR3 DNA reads TGTGCCAGCACCTTCTTCAGCGGGCCCCGTGAGACCCAGTACTTC.